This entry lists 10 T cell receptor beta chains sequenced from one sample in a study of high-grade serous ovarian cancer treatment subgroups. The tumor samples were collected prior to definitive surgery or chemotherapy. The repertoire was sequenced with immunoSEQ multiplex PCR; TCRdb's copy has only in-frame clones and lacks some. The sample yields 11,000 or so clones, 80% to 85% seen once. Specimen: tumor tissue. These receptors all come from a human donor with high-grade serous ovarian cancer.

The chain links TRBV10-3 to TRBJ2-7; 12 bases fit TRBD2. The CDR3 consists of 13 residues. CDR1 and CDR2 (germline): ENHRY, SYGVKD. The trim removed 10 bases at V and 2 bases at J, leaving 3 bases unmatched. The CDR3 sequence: CASRLAGAYEQYF. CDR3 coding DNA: TGTGCCAGCCGACTAGCGGGAGCCTACGAGCAGTACTTC.

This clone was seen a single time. The CDR3 DNA reads as TGCGCCAGCAGAACAGGGATTTTCGCTGAAGCTTTCTTT. Translating gives CASRTGIFAEAFF. This chain links TRBV10-2 with TRBJ1-1; maybe TRBD1 (6 bases). The V end lost 6 bases, the J end lost 6 bases, and 14 bases lay between the germline ends. CDR1 and CDR2 (germline): WSHSY, SAAADI. The CDR3 length is 13 residues.

The CDR3 region has the DNA TGTGCCAGCAGCCGGGGACAGAACTATGGCTACACCTTC. Translated, it gives CASSRGQNYGYTF. The chain has TRBV28 and TRBJ1-2; 7 bases fit TRBD1. CDR3 length: 13 residues. Looked up from germline, CDR1 is MDHEN and CDR2 is SYDVKM. Losses at the gene ends were 6 bases for V and 2 bases for J; bases not matched to a gene: 3.

Written as DNA, the CDR3 is TGTGCCAGTAGTCGCGGTCCCTACAATGAGCAGTTCTTC. This sequence encodes CASSRGPYNEQFF. The V gene is TRBV19, the J gene TRBJ2-1; D gene unclear. The V end was cut by 5 bases, the J end by 2 bases, with 7 bases between. The CDR3 consists of 13 residues. The V gene's germline CDR1 is LNHDA and CDR2 SQIVND (reference sequence). Using reference TRBV19 and TRBJ2-1 for the parts outside the CDR3, the full variable domain is DGGITQSPKYLFRKEGQNVTLSCEQNLNHDAMYWYRQDPGQGLRLIYYSQIVNDFQKGDIAEGYSVSREKKESFPLTVTSAQKNPTAFYLCASSRGPYNEQFFGPGTRLTVL.

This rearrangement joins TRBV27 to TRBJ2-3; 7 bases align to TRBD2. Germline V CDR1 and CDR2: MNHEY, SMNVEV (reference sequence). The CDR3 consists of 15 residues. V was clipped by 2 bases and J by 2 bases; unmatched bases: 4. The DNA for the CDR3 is TGTGCCAGCAGTTTAAGGGAGGGCCTCACAGATACGCAGTATTTT. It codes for CASSLREGLTDTQYF.

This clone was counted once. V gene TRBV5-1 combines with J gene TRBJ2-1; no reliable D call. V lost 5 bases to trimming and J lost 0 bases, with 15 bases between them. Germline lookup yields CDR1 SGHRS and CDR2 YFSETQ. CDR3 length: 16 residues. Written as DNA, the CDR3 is TGCGCCAGCAGTTTTGGGTTATGGAGCTCCTACAATGAGCAGTTCTTC. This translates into CASSFGLWSSYNEQFF. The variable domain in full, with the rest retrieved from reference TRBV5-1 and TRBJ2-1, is KAGVTQTPRYLIKTRGQQVTLSCSPISGHRSVSWYQQTPGQGLQFLFEYFSETQRNKGNFPGRFSGRQFSNSRSEMNVSTLELGDSALYLCASSFGLWSSYNEQFFGPGTRLTVL.

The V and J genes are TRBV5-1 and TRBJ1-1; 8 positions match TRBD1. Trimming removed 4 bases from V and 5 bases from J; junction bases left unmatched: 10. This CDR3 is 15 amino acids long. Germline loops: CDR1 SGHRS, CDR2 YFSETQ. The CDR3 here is CASSPRDRRGTEAFF. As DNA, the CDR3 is TGCGCCAGCAGCCCCCGGGACAGGCGGGGTACTGAAGCTTTCTTT.

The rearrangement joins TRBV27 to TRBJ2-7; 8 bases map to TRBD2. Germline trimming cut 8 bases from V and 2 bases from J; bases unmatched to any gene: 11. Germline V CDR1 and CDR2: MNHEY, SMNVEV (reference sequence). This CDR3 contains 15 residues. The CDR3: CASAGGGRSPYEQYF. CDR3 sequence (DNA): TGTGCCAGCGCCGGCGGGGGGCGGAGTCCCTACGAGCAGTACTTC.

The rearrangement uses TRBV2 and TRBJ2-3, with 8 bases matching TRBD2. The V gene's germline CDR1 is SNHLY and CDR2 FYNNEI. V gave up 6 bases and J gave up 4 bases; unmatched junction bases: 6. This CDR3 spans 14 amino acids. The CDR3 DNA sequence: TGTGCCAGCAGGGAGCGGGAGACCTCAGATACGCAGTATTTT. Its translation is CASRERETSDTQYF.

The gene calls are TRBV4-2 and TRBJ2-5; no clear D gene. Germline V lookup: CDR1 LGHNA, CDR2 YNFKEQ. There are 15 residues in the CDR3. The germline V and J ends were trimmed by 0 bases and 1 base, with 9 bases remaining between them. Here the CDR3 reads CASSQDRPGQETQYF. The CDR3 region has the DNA TGTGCCAGCAGCCAAGATCGCCCAGGCCAAGAGACCCAGTACTTC.